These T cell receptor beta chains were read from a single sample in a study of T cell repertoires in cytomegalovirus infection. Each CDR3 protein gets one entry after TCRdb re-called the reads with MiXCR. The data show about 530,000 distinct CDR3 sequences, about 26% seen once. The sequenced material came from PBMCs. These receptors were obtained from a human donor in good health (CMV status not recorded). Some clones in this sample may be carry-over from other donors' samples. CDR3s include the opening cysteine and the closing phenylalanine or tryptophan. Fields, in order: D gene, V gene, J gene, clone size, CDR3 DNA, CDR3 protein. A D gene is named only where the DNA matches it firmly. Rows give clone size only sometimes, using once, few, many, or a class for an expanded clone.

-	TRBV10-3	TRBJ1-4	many	TGTGCCATCAGTGAGGGGCAGAATGAAAAACTGTTTTTT	CAISEGQNEKLFF
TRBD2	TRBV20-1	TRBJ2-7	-	TGCAGTGCTAGAGATATAGCGGGGACCTACGAGCAGTACTTC	CSARDIAGTYEQYF
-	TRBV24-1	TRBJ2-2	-	TGTGCCACCAGTGATTCAGGACGACCCGGGGAGCTGTTTTTT	CATSDSGRPGELFF
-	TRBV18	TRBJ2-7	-	TGTGCCAGCTCAGGTGGGACACTGAGCTACGAGCAGTACTTC	CASSGGTLSYEQYF
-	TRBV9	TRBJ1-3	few	TGTGCCAGCAGCGCCGGACTGAAGAGAAACACCATATATTTT	CASSAGLKRNTIYF
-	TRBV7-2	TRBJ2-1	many	TGTGCCAGCTCGGGGCGCGGGTCCTACAATGAGCAGTTCTTC	CASSGRGSYNEQFF
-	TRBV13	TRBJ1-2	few	TGTGCCAGCAGCCCGGCGGGTCAGGACTATGGCTACACCTTC	CASSPAGQDYGYTF
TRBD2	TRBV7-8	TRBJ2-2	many	TGTGCCAGCACCAGACTAGCGGGGAACACCGGGGAGCTGTTTTTT	CASTRLAGNTGELFF
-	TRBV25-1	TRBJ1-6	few	TGTGCCAGCAGTGGCGATACAAGGGCCGCCAATAATTCACCCCTCCACTTT	CASSGDTRAANNSPLHF
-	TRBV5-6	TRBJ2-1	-	TGTGCCAGCAGCCCAAAGGACAGACCCAATGAGCAGTTCTTC	CASSPKDRPNEQFF
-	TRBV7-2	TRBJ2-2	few	TGTGCCAGCAGCTTAGAACCCGGCCCTGGGGGCGGGGAGCTGTTTTTT	CASSLEPGPGGGELFF
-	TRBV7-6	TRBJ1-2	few	TGTGCCAGCAGCTTAGAAACGCTCGGGACACTTGGCTACACCTTC	CASSLETLGTLGYTF
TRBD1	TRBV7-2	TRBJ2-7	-	TGTGCCAGCAGCTCTCGACAGGGGAGCTCCTACGAGCAGTACTTC	CASSSRQGSSYEQYF
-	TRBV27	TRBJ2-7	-	TGTGCCAGCAGCCGGGACCCACTAGGCAACGAGCAGTACTTC	CASSRDPLGNEQYF
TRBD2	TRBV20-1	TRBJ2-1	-	TGCAGTGCGACACTTAGCGGGAGTGGCTCCTACAATGAGCAGTTCTTC	CSATLSGSGSYNEQFF
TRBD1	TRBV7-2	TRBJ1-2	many	TGTGCCAGCAGCGCTCGGACAGGAACAGCTAACTATGGCTACACCTTC	CASSARTGTANYGYTF
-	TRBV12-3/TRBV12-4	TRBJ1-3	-	TGTGCCAGCAGTTTTCGAGGGACTGGAAACACCATATATTTT	CASSFRGTGNTIYF
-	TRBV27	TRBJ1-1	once	TGTGCCAGCAGTTCTCGGACCATGAACACTGAAGCTTTCTTT	CASSSRTMNTEAFF
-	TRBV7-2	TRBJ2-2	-	TGTGCCAGCAGCTTAAGCTTTCACACCGGGGAGCTGTTTTTT	CASSLSFHTGELFF
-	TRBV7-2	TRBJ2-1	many	TGTGCCAGCAGCTTCCAGCCGATGATGAGCTCCTACAATGAGCAGTTCTTC	CASSFQPMMSSYNEQFF
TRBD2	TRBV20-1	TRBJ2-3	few	TGCAGTGCTGCCGGGACTAGCGCAGATACGCAGTATTTT	CSAAGTSADTQYF
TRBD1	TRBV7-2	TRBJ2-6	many	TGTGCCAGCAGCCACCGGACAGGGGGCTTCGGGGCCAACGTCCTGACTTTC	CASSHRTGGFGANVLTF
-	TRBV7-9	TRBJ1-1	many	TGTGCCAGCACCTATTCCATGATGAACACTGAAGCTTTCTTT	CASTYSMMNTEAFF
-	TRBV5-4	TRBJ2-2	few	TGTGCCAGCAGCCTACCAGTTGGGGAGCTGTTTTTT	CASSLPVGELFF
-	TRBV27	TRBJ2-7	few	TGTGCCAGCAGTTTCCTTCGGGATGGCGAGCAGTACTTC	CASSFLRDGEQYF
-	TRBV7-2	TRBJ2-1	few	TGTGCCAGCCAAAGGGCGGCTAGCGCTTACAATGAGCAGTTCTTC	CASQRAASAYNEQFF
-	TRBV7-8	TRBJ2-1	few	TGTGCCAGCAGCTTAGCGTTCTTTAGGGAGCAGTTCTTC	CASSLAFFREQFF
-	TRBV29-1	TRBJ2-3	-	TGCAGCGTAGCTGGGTCGGAATCAAGCACAGATACGCAGTATTTT	CSVAGSESSTDTQYF
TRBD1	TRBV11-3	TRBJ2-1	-	TGTGCCAGCAGCCCATCCGGCACAGGGGACTCCTACAATGAGCAGTTCTTC	CASSPSGTGDSYNEQFF
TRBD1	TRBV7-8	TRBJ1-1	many	TGTGCCAGCAGCCCCACAGGGGGATCGAACACTGAAGCTTTCTTT	CASSPTGGSNTEAFF
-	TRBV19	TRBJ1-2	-	TGTGCCAGTAGTGGTAGGGAGAATGGCTACACCTTC	CASSGRENGYTF
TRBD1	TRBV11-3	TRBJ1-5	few	TGTGCCAGCTGGAGGAGGACAGGGCATCAGCCCCAGCATTTT	CASWRRTGHQPQHF
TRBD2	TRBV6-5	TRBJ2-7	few	TGTGCCAGCAGTTACAGTTCTAGCGGATCCTACGAGCAGTACTTC	CASSYSSSGSYEQYF
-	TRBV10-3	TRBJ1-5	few	TGTGCCATCAGTGAGTCTGGTCGGCTCAATCAGCCCCAGCATTTT	CAISESGRLNQPQHF
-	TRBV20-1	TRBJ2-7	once	TGCAGTGCTAGAGCCGGTCCTTTCAGCTCCTACGAGCAGTACTTC	CSARAGPFSSYEQYF
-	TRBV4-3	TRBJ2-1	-	TGCGCCAGCAGCCATGACTACTTAGGGAATGAGCAGTTCTTC	CASSHDYLGNEQFF
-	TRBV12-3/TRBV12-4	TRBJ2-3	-	TGTGCCAGCAGTTTATCCCTGGGACCGAGTTTCACAGATACGCAGTATTTT	CASSLSLGPSFTDTQYF
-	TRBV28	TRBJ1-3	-	TGTGCCAGCAGTTCTCATGGAAACACCATATATTTT	CASSSHGNTIYF
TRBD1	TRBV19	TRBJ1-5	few	TGTGCCTCCTTAAGGACAGGGGACAGCAATCAGCCCCAGCATTTT	CASLRTGDSNQPQHF
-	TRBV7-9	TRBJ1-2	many	TGTGCCAGCAGCCACGTTGTGGGGGGCAGGGGAGACTATGGCTACACCTTC	CASSHVVGGRGDYGYTF
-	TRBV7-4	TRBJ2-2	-	TGTGCCAGCAGCTTTGGGTTAGGGCTAGCGACCACCCCCGGGGAGCTGTTTTTT	CASSFGLGLATTPGELFF
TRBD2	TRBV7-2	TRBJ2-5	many	TGTGCCAGCAACCCCCGGGCGGGAGGGGAGACCCAGTACTTC	CASNPRAGGETQYF
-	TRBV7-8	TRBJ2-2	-	TGTGCCAGCAGCTATTCGGCTTCTAACACCGGGGAGCTGTTTTTT	CASSYSASNTGELFF
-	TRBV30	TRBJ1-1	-	TGTGCCTGGAGGAGACAGGTCTACACTGAAGCTTTCTTT	CAWRRQVYTEAFF
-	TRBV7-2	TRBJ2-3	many	TGTGCCAGCAGCTTAGACGGGACTAGCACAGATACGCAGTATTTT	CASSLDGTSTDTQYF
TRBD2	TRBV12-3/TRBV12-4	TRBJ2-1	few	TGTGCCAGCACCAGACTAGCGGGAAAGAGTAATGAGCAGTTCTTC	CASTRLAGKSNEQFF
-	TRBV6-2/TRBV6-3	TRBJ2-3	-	TGTGCCAGCAGTTATGGTCGACGGGGTCAGACTAGCACAGATACGCAGTATTTT	CASSYGRRGQTSTDTQYF
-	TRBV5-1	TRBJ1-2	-	TGCGCCAGCAGCTTGGAGGGGGGTCAGGGCTACACCTTC	CASSLEGGQGYTF